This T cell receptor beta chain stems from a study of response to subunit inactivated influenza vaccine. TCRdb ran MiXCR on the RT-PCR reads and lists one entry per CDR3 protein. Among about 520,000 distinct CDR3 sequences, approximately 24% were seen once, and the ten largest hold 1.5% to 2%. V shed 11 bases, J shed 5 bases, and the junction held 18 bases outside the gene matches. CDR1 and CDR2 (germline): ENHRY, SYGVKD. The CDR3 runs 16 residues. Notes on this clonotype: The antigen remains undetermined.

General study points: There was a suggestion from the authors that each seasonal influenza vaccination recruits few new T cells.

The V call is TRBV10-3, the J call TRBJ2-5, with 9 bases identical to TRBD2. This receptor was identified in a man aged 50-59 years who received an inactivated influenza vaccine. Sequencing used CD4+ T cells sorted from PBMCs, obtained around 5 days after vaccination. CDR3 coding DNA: TGTGCCGCCTCCCCGGGGGAGCGGGGGGACTGGGAGACCCAGTACTTC. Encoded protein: CAASPGERGDWETQYF.